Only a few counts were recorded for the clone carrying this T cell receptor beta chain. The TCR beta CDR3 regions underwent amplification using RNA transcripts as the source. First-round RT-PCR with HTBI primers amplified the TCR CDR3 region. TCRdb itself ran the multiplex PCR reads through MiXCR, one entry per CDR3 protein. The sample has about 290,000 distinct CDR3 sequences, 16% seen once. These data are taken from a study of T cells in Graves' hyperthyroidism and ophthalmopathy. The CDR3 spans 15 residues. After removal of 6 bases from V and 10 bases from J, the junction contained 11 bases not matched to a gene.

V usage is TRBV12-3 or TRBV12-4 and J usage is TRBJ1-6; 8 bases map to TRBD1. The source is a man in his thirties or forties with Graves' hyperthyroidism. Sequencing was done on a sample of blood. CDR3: CASRVGDRHGSPLHF. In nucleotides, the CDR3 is TGTGCCAGCAGGGTAGGGGACAGGCATGGATCACCCCTCCACTTT.